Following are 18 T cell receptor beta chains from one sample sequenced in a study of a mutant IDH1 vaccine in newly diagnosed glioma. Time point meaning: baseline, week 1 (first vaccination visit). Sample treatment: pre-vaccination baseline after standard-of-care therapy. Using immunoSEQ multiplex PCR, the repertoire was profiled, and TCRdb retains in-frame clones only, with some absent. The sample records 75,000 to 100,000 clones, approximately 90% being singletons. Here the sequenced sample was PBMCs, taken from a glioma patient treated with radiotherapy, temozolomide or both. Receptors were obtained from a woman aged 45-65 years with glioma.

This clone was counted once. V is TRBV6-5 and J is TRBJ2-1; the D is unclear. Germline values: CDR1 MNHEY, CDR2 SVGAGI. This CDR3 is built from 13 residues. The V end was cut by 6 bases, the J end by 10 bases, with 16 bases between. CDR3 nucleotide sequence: TGTGCCAGCAGCACCCTCAGAACCCCCGAGCAGTTCTTC. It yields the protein CASSTLRTPEQFF.

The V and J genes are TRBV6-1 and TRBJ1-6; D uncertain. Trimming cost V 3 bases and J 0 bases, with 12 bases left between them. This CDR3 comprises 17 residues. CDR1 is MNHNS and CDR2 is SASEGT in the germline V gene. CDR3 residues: CASSDVAVSSYNSPLHF. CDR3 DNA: TGTGCCAGCAGTGACGTGGCGGTGAGCTCCTATAATTCACCCCTCCACTTT.

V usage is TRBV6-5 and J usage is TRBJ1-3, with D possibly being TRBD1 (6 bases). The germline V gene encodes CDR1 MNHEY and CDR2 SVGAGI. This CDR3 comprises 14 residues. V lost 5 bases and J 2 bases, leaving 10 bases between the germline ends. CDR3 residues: CASSQGTAGNTIYF. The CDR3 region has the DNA TGTGCCAGCAGTCAGGGGACGGCTGGAAACACCATATATTTT.

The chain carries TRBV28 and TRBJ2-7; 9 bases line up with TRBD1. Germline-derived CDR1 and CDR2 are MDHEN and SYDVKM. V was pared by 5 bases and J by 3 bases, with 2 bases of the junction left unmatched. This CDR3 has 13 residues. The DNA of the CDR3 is TGTGCCAGCAGTCCGGGACAGGGCTACGAGCAGTACTTC. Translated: CASSPGQGYEQYF. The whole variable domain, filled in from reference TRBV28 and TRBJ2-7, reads DVKVTQSSRYLVKRTGEKVFLECVQDMDHENMFWYRQDPGLGLRLIYFSYDVKMKEKGDIPEGYSVSREKKERFSLILESASTNQTSMYLCASSPGQGYEQYFGPGTRLTVT.

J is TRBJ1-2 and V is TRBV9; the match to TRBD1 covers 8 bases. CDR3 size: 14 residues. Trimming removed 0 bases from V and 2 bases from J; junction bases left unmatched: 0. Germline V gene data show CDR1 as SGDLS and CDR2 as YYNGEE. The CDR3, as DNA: TGTGCCAGCAGCGTAGCAGGGGGCAACTATGGCTACACCTTC. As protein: CASSVAGGNYGYTF.

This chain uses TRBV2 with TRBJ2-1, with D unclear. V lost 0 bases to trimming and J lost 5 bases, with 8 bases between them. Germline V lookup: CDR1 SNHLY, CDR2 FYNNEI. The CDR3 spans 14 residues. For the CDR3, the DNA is TGTGCCAGCAGTGAAGCGAGTTATCACAATGAGCAGTTCTTC. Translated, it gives CASSEASYHNEQFF.

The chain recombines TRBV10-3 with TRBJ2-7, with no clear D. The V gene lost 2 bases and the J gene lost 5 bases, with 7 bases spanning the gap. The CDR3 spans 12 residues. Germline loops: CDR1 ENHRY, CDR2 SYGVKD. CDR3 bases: TGTGCCATCAGTGAGAAAAGGGACGAGCAGTACTTC. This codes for CAISEKRDEQYF.

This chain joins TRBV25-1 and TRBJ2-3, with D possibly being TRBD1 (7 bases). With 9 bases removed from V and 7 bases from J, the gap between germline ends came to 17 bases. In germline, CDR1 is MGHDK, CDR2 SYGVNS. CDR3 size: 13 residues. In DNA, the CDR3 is TGTGCCAGTTCACTGCCAGGGGGGTATACGCAGTATTTT. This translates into CASSLPGGYTQYF. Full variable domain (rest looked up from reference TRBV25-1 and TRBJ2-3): EADIYQTPRYLVIGTGKKITLECSQTMGHDKMYWYQQDPGMELHLIHYSYGVNSTEKGDLSSESTVSRIRTEHFPLTLESARPSHTSQYLCASSLPGGYTQYFGPGTRLTVL.

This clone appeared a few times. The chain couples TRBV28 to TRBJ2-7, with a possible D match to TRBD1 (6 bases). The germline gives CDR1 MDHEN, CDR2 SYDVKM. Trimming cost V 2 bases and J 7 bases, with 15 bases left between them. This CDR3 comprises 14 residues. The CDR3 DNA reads TGTGCCAGCAGTTTAACAGGGTCGGGCGGGGAGCAGTACTTC. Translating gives CASSLTGSGGEQYF.

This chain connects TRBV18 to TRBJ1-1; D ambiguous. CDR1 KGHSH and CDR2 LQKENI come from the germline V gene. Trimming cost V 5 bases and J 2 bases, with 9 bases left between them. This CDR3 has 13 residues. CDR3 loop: CASSGVINTEAFF. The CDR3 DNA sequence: TGTGCCAGCTCAGGGGTTATAAACACTGAAGCTTTCTTT.

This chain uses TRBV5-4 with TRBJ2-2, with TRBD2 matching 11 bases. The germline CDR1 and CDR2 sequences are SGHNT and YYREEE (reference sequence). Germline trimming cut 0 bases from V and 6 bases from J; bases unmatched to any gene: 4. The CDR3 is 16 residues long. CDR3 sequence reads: CASSLGLAGWSGELFF. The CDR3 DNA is TGTGCCAGCAGCTTGGGACTAGCGGGATGGTCCGGGGAGCTGTTTTTT. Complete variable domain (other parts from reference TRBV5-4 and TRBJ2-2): ETGVTQSPTHLIKTRGQQVTLRCSSQSGHNTVSWYQQALGQGPQFIFQYYREEENGRGNFPPRFSGLQFPNYSSELNVNALELDDSALYLCASSLGLAGWSGELFFGEGSRLTVL.

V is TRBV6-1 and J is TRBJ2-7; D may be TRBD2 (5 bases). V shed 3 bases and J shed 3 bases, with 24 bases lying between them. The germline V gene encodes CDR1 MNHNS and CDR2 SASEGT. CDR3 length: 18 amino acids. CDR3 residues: CASSETVVRVRAVYEQYF. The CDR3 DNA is TGTGCCAGCAGTGAGACCGTGGTGAGGGTGCGAGCGGTCTACGAGCAGTACTTC.

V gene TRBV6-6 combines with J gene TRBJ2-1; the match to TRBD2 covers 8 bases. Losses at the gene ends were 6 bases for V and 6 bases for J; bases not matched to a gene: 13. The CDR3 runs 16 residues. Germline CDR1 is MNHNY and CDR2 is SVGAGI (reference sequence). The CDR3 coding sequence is TGTGCCAGCAGGCCTCGCGGGAGGCCCCCCCCCAATGAGCAGTTCTTC. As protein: CASRPRGRPPPNEQFF.

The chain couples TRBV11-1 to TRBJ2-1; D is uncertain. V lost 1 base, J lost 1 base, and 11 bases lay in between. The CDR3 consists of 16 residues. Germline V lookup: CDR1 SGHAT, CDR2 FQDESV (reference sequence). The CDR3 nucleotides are TGTGCCAGCAGCTTAGTGGGCGCTAGTTCCTACAATGAGCAGTTCTTC. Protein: CASSLVGASSYNEQFF.

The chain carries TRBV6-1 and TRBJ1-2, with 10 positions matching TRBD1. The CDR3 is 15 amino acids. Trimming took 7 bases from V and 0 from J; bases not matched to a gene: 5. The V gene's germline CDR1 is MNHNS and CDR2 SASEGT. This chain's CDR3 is CASIRTGGTNYGYTF. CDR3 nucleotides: TGTGCCAGCATACGGACAGGGGGAACTAACTATGGCTACACCTTC.

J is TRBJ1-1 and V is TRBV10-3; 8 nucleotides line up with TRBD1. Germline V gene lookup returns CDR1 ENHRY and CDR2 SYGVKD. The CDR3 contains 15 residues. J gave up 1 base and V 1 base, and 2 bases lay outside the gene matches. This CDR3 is CAISELGTGNTEAFF. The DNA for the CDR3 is TGTGCCATCAGTGAGTTGGGGACAGGGAACACTGAAGCTTTCTTT.

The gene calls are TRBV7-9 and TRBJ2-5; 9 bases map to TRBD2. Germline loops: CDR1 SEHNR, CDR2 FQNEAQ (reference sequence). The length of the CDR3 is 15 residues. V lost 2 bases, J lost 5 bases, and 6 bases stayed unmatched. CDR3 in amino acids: CASSLRGRAKETQYF. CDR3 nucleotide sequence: TGTGCCAGCAGCTTACGCGGGAGGGCGAAGGAGACCCAGTACTTC.

CDR3 DNA sequence: TGTGCCAGCAGCTTAGGAGGGGTCCTACGGGGCTCCTACGAGCAGTACTTC. Amino acids: CASSLGGVLRGSYEQYF. The V call is TRBV13, the J call TRBJ2-7, with D perhaps given as TRBD1 or TRBD2 (5 bases each). V shed 0 bases and J shed 0 bases, with 15 bases lying between them. This CDR3 has 17 amino acids. Germline V gives CDR1 PRHDT, CDR2 FYEKMQ (reference sequence).